These 5 T cell receptor beta chains were all obtained from the same sample, sequenced in a study of T cell repertoires in cytomegalovirus infection. TCRdb redid the calling of the reads with MiXCR, one entry per CDR3 protein. The sample contains hundreds of thousands of distinct CDR3 sequences, less than 40% of which appear only once. Material for sequencing was PBMCs. Receptors originate from a human donor in good health (CMV status not recorded). Some clones in this sample may be carry-over from other donors' samples.

Concerning this clonotype itself: Since the CDR3 does not end with the conserved phenylalanine or tryptophan, this likely comes from a read error. The chain recombines TRBV12-3 or TRBV12-4 with TRBJ2-6, with a tentative D call TRBD2 (5 bases). Between the trimmed V and J ends, which lost 4 bases and 2 bases, there was a span of 9 bases. The CDR3 loop spans 15 amino acids. The CDR3 region is CASSWAGTGANVLTL. CDR3 DNA sequence: TGTGCCAGCAGTTGGGCGGGTACTGGGGCCAACGTCCTGACTTTG.

The rearrangement joins TRBV19 to TRBJ1-5; D gene uncertain. This CDR3 is built from 15 residues. Trimming removed 8 bases from V and 4 bases from J, with 18 bases in between. The V gene's germline CDR1 is LNHDA and CDR2 SQIVND (reference sequence). In nucleotides, the CDR3 is TGTGCCAGTGGGCGGGCTAACATGGAAAATCAGCCCCAGCATTTT. Its protein product is CASGRANMENQPQHF.

This chain joins TRBV25-1 and TRBJ2-3; D possibly corresponds to TRBD2 (6 bases). The CDR3 covers 15 residues. The V and J ends lost 3 bases and 2 bases respectively, with 12 bases between them. CDR1 is MGHDK, CDR2 SYGVNS, per germline. CDR3 nucleotide sequence: TGTGCCAGCAGTGACCACCGACTAGTCACAGATACGCAGTATTTT. Residues: CASSDHRLVTDTQYF.

This clonotype has just a few counts. The genes are TRBV7-2 and TRBJ2-5; TRBD1 agrees at 9 bases. The CDR3 covers 15 residues. Germline-derived CDR1 and CDR2 are SGHTA and FQGNSA. The J segment lost 4 bases and the V segment lost 5 bases, leaving 8 bases of the junction unmatched. The CDR3 protein is CASSTQGARGETQYF. For the CDR3, the DNA is TGTGCCAGCAGCACACAGGGGGCGCGGGGAGAGACCCAGTACTTC.

CDR3 sequence reads: CASIPGPKNTEAFF. In nucleotides, the CDR3 is TGCGCCAGCATTCCCGGGCCGAAGAACACTGAAGCTTTCTTT. The V gene is TRBV5-1, the J gene TRBJ1-1; D is ambiguous. V was shortened by 6 bases and J by 1 base, with 13 bases between the two germline ends. The CDR3 covers 14 residues. Germline V gives CDR1 SGHRS, CDR2 YFSETQ.